This paragraph reports one TCR beta chain. The CDR3 totals 13 residues. CDR1 LNHNV and CDR2 YYDKDF come from the germline V gene (reference sequence). The V and J ends lost 0 bases and 8 bases respectively, with 10 bases between them. The source of the sample is a study of blood T cell repertoires in COVID-19. On the study more broadly: In each case, the material was cDNA or gDNA derived from T cells, B-cell-depleted T cells, or PBMCs.

Resolution of symptoms, clearance, or two negative PCRs was present in recovered Cohort 3 donors. Original analysis: Reference gene primers were amplified, and this amplification served to estimate nucleated cell counts. TCRdb's table, derived via immunoSEQ multiplex PCR, lists solely in-frame clones and lacks some. Clone size and V and J calls were adopted from that table, with D and trimming inferred from the DNA. Among about 290,000 clones listed, 75% to 90% were seen once. The chain links TRBV15 to TRBJ1-2; D unresolved. Sequencing used PBMCs or T cells enriched from blood (not recorded which). The sequence was obtained from a woman aged 40 to 50 who had recovered from COVID-19. CDR3 sequence: CATSRDIEGGYTF. The CDR3 DNA reads TGTGCCACCAGCAGAGATATTGAGGGCGGCTACACCTTC.